This TCR beta chain was recovered during a study of metastatic and nonmetastatic thyroid tumors. Turning to the study itself: Peripheral blood and tumor or nodule samples from malignant and benign thyroid patients were compared.

Treatment of any kind had been given to no patient before thyroid surgery. CDR1 GTSNPN and CDR2 SVGIG come from the germline V gene (reference sequence). V dropped 5 bases and J dropped 0 bases, with 11 bases sitting between them. This CDR3 is 14 amino acids long. Study conclusions and caveats: It was reportedly found that TCR beta diversity was significantly higher in malignant thyroid tumors than in benign nodules, a difference seen in both blood and tumor samples.

In the authors' methods: The study took CDR3 differences across clinicopathological groups and made a distant-metastasis classifier for papillary thyroid cancer from them. MiXCR was used by TCRdb to re-call the PCR reads. The V and J calls come from TCRdb's annotation, not from the publication. Of some 37,000 clones listed, more than 20% are singletons. The sample holds many counts of this clone. Its antigen remains unidentified. The V call is TRBV30, the J call TRBJ1-3; a weak D match, TRBD1 (6 bases). The sequencing input was blood. The source is a female donor with papillary thyroid cancer or a benign thyroid nodule (not recorded which). Some clones in this sample may be carry-over from other donors' samples. In nucleotides, the CDR3 is TGTGCCTGGGCAGGGGTTTACTCTGGAAACACCATATATTTT. Amino acid sequence: CAWAGVYSGNTIYF.